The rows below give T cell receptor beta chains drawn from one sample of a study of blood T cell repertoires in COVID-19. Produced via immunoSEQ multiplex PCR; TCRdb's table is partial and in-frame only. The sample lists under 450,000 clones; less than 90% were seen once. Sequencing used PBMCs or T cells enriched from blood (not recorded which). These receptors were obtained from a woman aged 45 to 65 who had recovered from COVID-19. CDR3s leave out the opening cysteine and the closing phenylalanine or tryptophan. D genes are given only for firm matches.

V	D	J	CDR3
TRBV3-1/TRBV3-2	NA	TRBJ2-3	ASSHGGRETQY
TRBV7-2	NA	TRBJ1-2	ASSPTTANYGYT
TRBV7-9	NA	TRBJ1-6	ASSLLAGNSPLH
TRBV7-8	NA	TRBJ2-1	ASSPEGYYNEQF
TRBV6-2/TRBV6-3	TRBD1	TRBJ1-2	ASSQGYRGNYGYT
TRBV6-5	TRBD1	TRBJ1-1	ASSPNRGHTEAF
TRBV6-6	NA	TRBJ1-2	AYTRGANYGYT
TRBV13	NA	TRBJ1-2	ASSLQGLNYGYT
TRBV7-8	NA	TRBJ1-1	ASSLRSEWRGGTEAF
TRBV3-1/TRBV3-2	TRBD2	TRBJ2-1	ASSRGLGNEQF
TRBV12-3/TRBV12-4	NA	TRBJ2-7	ASSWTDYEQY
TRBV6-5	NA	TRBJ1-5	ASSPLQGKPQH
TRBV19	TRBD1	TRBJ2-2	ASSIRGTGDGELF
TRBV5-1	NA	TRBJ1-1	ASSSQPPPGTEAF
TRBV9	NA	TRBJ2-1	ASSRDREAFRYNEQF
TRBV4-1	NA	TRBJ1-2	ASSPRGGDGYT
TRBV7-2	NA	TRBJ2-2	ASSSLIGARYTGELF
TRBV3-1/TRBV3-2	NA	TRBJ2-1	ASSQFWSSYNEQF
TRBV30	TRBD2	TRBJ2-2	AWSWTSGRSTGELF
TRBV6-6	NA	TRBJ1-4	ASSPHGRTLATNEKLF
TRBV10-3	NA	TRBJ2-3	AISEVGGASTDTQY
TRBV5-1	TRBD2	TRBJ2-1	ASKTSGENNEQF
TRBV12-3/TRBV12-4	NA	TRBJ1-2	ASRATGFYGYT
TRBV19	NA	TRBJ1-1	ASSGQGITEAF
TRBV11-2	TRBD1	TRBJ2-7	ASSLMGTGTYEQY
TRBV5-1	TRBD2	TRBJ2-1	ASSPGLAGGHTYNEQF
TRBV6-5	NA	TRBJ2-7	ASSYGSGPSYEQY
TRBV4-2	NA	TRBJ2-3	ASSQDSGDTQY
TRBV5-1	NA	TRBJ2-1	ASSLALATYNEQF
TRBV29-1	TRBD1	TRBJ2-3	SVPGTGTDTQY
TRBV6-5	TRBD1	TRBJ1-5	ASRDGTGSNQPQH
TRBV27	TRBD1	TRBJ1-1	ATASDRGTMNTEAF
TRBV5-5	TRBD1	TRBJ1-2	ASSLYGTGSGYT
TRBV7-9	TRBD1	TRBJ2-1	ASSSRQGSGRSYNEQF
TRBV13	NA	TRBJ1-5	ASSFRTGNQPQH
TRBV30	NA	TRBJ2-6	AWSVGGSGANVLT
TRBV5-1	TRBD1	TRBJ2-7	ASSLLAGGYEQY
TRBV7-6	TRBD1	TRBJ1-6	ASSLGTAANSPLH
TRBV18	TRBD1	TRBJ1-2	ASSSAGGNYGYT
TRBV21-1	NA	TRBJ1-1	ASRFPGQGAGTEAF
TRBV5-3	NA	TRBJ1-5	ARSPRFGSGLLSIMPQH
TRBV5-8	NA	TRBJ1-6	ASSLATDSPLH
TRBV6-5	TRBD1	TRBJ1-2	ASSRGTEYGYT
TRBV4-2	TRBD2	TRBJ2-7	ASSQDLASGSYEQY
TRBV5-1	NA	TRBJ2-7	ASSLDQGNYEQY
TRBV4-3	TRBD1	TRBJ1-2	ASSQDFTGVYGYT
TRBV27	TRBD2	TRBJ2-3	ASSFWGTSGFSTDTQY
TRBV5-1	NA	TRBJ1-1	ASSPNRMGMNTEAF